These T cell receptor beta chains were read from a single sample in a study of T cell responses to AZD1222 COVID-19 vaccine. Sequencing was performed with immunoSEQ multiplex PCR; in TCRdb, only in-frame clones are kept and a portion is missing. The sample lists around 78,000 clones; approximately 88% were seen once. Sequenced here: peripheral blood, sampled on day 0 of MenACWY control vaccination. All receptors derive from an adult in good health. Both conserved end residues are part of each CDR3. D genes are given only for firm matches. Some rows mark clone size as missing; the rest say once, few, many or name a class of expanded clone.

j_call	d_call	v_call	clone_size	cdr3_aa	cdr3_nt
TRBJ2-1	-	TRBV5-1	-	CASTRDNSYNEQFF	TGCGCCAGCACCAGGGACAACTCCTACAATGAGCAGTTCTTC
TRBJ1-2	TRBD1	TRBV19	-	CASRPGQGYYGYTF	TGTGCCAGTAGACCGGGACAGGGGTACTATGGCTACACCTTC
TRBJ2-3	TRBD2	TRBV6-2/TRBV6-3	-	CASSYWLAGVPDTQYF	TGTGCCAGCAGTTACTGGCTAGCGGGGGTCCCAGATACGCAGTATTTT
TRBJ1-6	-	TRBV24-1	-	CATPTGTSSSYNSPLHF	TGTGCCACCCCCACCGGGACATCTAGCTCCTATAATTCACCCCTCCACTTT
TRBJ2-2	-	TRBV10-3	-	CAISESGGLTGELFF	TGTGCCATCAGTGAGTCGGGGGGTTTGACCGGGGAGCTGTTTTTT
TRBJ2-3	-	TRBV2	once	CASSVGADSTDTQYF	TGTGCCAGCAGTGTAGGAGCGGATAGCACAGATACGCAGTATTTT
TRBJ1-2	-	TRBV3-1/TRBV3-2	few	CASSQEWLTQGYTF	TGTGCCAGCAGCCAAGAGTGGCTCACCCAAGGGTACACCTTC
TRBJ1-2	TRBD1	TRBV5-6	-	CASSFTGEGYTF	TGTGCCAGCAGCTTTACAGGGGAAGGCTACACCTTC
TRBJ2-7	-	TRBV18	-	CASSPPGPYEQYF	TGTGCCAGCTCACCACCGGGTCCCTACGAGCAGTACTTC
TRBJ1-5	TRBD1	TRBV28	few	CASSLGQAARIGQPQHF	TGTGCCAGCAGTTTGGGACAGGCAGCCCGGATTGGTCAGCCCCAGCATTTT
TRBJ1-5	-	TRBV2	-	CASTGQPNQPQHF	TGTGCCAGTACGGGACAACCCAATCAGCCCCAGCATTTT
TRBJ1-1	-	TRBV7-2	few	CASSLRSGENTEAFF	TGTGCCAGCAGCTTAAGATCTGGGGAGAACACTGAAGCTTTCTTT
TRBJ2-4	TRBD1	TRBV9	once	CASSPRTGTGKNIQYF	TGTGCCAGCAGCCCCCGGACAGGGACTGGCAAAAACATTCAGTACTTC
TRBJ2-1	-	TRBV7-2	-	CASSLAFEQFF	TGTGCCAGCAGCTTAGCGTTTGAGCAGTTCTTC
TRBJ1-5	-	TRBV28	-	CASRDPGVSNQPQHF	TGTGCCAGCAGGGACCCAGGGGTTAGCAATCAGCCCCAGCATTTT
TRBJ1-3	-	TRBV3-1/TRBV3-2	-	CASSPNYRSLSGNTIYF	TGTGCCAGCAGCCCGAATTACAGGTCTCTCTCTGGAAACACCATATATTTT
TRBJ2-2	TRBD1	TRBV9	-	CASSVALTGVTGELFF	TGTGCCAGCAGCGTAGCGTTGACAGGGGTCACCGGGGAGCTGTTTTTT
TRBJ1-2	-	TRBV19	-	CASSPGPGRDGYTF	TGTGCCAGTAGCCCCGGGCCGGGACGGGATGGCTACACCTTC
TRBJ1-1	TRBD1	TRBV4-3	-	CASSQQTGGGTEAFF	TGCGCCAGCAGCCAGCAGACAGGGGGTGGCACTGAAGCTTTCTTT
TRBJ2-7	-	TRBV19	-	CASSQFRGESYEQYF	TGTGCCAGTAGTCAGTTCAGGGGGGAAAGCTACGAGCAGTACTTC
TRBJ2-1	TRBD1	TRBV5-4	-	CASSLGQGAYNEQFF	TGTGCCAGCAGCTTAGGACAGGGCGCCTACAATGAGCAGTTCTTC
TRBJ1-5	-	TRBV10-3	-	CAISETGTSNQPQHF	TGTGCCATCAGTGAGACAGGGACCAGCAATCAGCCCCAGCATTTT
TRBJ2-7	TRBD2	TRBV14	-	CASSQEVAGTYEQYF	TGTGCCAGCAGCCAAGAGGTAGCGGGGACCTACGAGCAGTACTTC
TRBJ1-1	-	TRBV5-1	once	CASSLEDTEAFF	TGCGCCAGCAGCTTGGAGGACACTGAAGCTTTCTTT
TRBJ1-1	-	TRBV6-2/TRBV6-3	-	CASSLRKFSSTQTSNTEAFF	TGTGCCAGCAGCCTTCGTAAATTCTCATCCACCCAAACTTCAAACACTGAAGCTTTCTTT
TRBJ1-5	TRBD1	TRBV6-5	-	CASSKDRGSNQPQHF	TGTGCCAGCAGCAAGGACAGGGGAAGCAATCAGCCCCAGCATTTT
TRBJ2-5	-	TRBV3-1/TRBV3-2	-	CASSLKETQYF	TGTGCCAGCAGCCTCAAAGAGACCCAGTACTTC
TRBJ2-7	-	TRBV7-2	-	CASSFVPRGPLYEQYF	TGTGCCAGCAGCTTCGTACCCAGGGGACCCCTCTACGAGCAGTACTTC
TRBJ1-1	-	TRBV25-1	-	CASSEGVRGSTEAFF	TGTGCCAGCAGTGAGGGGGTGAGGGGGAGCACTGAAGCTTTCTTT
TRBJ1-1	-	TRBV7-9	-	CASSSLGGNGAFF	TGTGCCAGCAGCTCACTGGGGGGGAACGGTGCTTTCTTT
TRBJ1-1	-	TRBV7-2	-	CASSPGVGFIAEAFF	TGTGCCAGCAGCCCGGGCGTGGGTTTTATTGCTGAAGCTTTCTTT
TRBJ2-3	TRBD2	TRBV9	-	CASSVAAGVGTDTQYF	TGTGCCAGCAGCGTAGCTGCGGGGGTCGGGACAGATACGCAGTATTTT
TRBJ2-7	TRBD1	TRBV6-5	few	CASRGTGRSYEQYF	TGTGCCAGCAGGGGGACAGGCCGCTCCTACGAGCAGTACTTC
TRBJ2-7	TRBD1	TRBV18	-	CASSPAGGLDEQYF	TGTGCCAGCTCACCGGCAGGGGGATTGGACGAGCAGTACTTC
TRBJ1-2	TRBD1	TRBV18	-	CASSPTGGWDGYTF	TGTGCCAGCTCACCCACAGGGGGCTGGGATGGCTACACCTTC
TRBJ1-6	-	TRBV28	-	CASQQYGDSPLHF	TGTGCCAGCCAACAGTATGGTGATTCACCCCTCCACTTT
TRBJ1-1	-	TRBV7-2	-	CASSLSRQNTEAFF	TGTGCCAGCAGCTTATCTAGACAGAACACTGAAGCTTTCTTT
TRBJ1-6	-	TRBV23-1	-	CASPRTATKLNSPLHF	TGCGCCAGTCCCAGGACAGCCACGAAGTTAAATTCACCCCTCCACTTT
TRBJ1-4	-	TRBV28	-	CASSTTRETSGKLFF	TGTGCCAGCAGCACGACCCGGGAAACCTCAGGAAAACTGTTTTTT
TRBJ1-3	-	TRBV14	-	CASSHWGSGNTIYF	TGTGCCAGCAGCCACTGGGGGTCTGGAAACACCATATATTTT
TRBJ2-1	TRBD2	TRBV5-1	-	CASTPGTSGSNEQFF	TGCGCCAGCACCCCCGGGACTAGCGGTAGTAATGAGCAGTTCTTC
TRBJ2-6	-	TRBV5-1	once	CASSPREGSGANVLTF	TGCGCCAGCAGCCCCCGGGAAGGCTCTGGGGCCAACGTCCTGACTTTC
TRBJ1-5	TRBD1	TRBV18	-	CASSPPGQGARQPQHF	TGTGCCAGCTCACCACCGGGACAGGGGGCCCGGCAGCCCCAGCATTTT